This T cell receptor (beta chain) was captured by sequencing in a study of blood T cell repertoires in COVID-19. In the study overall: Acute and convalescent COVID-19 samples came from the United States, Italy and Spain.

Trimming cost V 3 bases and J 1 base; bases outside gene matches: 1. The CDR3 consists of 14 residues. Germline-derived CDR1 and CDR2 are LGHDT and YNNKEL (reference sequence). The repertoire was sequenced with immunoSEQ multiplex PCR; TCRdb's copy has only in-frame clones and lacks some. The top ten clones hold approximately 2.9% of a sample with about 520,000 clones, 80% to 90% of them seen once. The V gene is TRBV3-1 (or the pseudogene TRBV3-2), the J gene TRBJ1-1; 8 bases fit TRBD1. The sequence was obtained from a human donor in a cohort sampled during active COVID-19. The sample taken for sequencing was peripheral blood. CDR3 nucleotides: TGTGCCAGCAGCCACGGGACAGGGAACACTGAAGCTTTCTTT. This codes for CASSHGTGNTEAFF.